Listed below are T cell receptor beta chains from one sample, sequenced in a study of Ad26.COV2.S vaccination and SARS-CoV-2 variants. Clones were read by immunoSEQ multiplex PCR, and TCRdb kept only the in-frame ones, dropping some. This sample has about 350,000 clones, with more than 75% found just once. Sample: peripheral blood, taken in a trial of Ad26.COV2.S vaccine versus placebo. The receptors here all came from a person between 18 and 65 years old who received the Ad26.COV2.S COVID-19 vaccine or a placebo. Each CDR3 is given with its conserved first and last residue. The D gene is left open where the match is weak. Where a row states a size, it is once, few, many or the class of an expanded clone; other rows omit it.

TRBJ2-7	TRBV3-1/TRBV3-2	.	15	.	CASSQGSPSGYEQYF	TGTGCCAGCAGCCAAGGAAGCCCCTCAGGGTACGAGCAGTACTTC
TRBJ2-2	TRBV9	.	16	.	CASSVFLGQNTGELFF	TGTGCCAGCAGCGTATTTTTAGGACAAAACACCGGGGAGCTGTTTTTT
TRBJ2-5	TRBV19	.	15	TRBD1	CASSIGQGAPETQYF	TGTGCCAGTAGTATAGGACAGGGGGCCCCAGAGACCCAGTACTTC
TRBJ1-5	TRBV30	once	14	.	CAWRGWGTNQPQHF	TGTGCCTGGAGGGGGTGGGGTACCAATCAGCCCCAGCATTTT
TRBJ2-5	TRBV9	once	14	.	CASSVEPIQETQYF	TGTGCCAGCAGCGTAGAGCCCATACAAGAGACCCAGTACTTC
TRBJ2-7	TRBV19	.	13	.	CASSAGHYYEQYF	TGTGCCAGTAGTGCCGGACACTACTACGAGCAGTACTTC
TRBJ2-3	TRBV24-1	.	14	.	CATSDRRGADTQYF	TGTGCCACCAGTGATCGAAGGGGCGCAGATACGCAGTATTTT
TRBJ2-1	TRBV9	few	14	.	CASSFDRRYNEQFF	TGTGCCAGCAGCTTCGACAGGAGGTACAATGAGCAGTTCTTC
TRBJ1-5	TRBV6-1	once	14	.	CASSNPPENQPQHF	TGTGCCAGCAGTAACCCCCCGGAAAATCAGCCCCAGCATTTT
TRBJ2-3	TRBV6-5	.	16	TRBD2	CASSSTAGGPTDTQYF	TGTGCCAGCAGTTCGACAGCGGGGGGGCCCACAGATACGCAGTATTTT
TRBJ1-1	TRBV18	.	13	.	CASSPRREAEAFF	TGTGCCAGCTCACCACGTAGGGAGGCTGAAGCTTTCTTT
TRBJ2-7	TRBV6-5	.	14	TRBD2	CASSNPGGGYEQYF	TGTGCCAGCAGCAACCCGGGGGGTGGATACGAGCAGTACTTC
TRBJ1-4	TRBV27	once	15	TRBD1	CASSVTGERSEKLFF	TGTGCCAGCAGTGTCACAGGGGAAAGAAGTGAAAAACTGTTTTTT
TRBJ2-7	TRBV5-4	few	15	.	CASSRSGLSPYEQYF	TGTGCCAGCAGCCGGAGCGGGCTATCTCCCTACGAGCAGTACTTC